This T cell receptor beta chain was captured in a study of blood T cell repertoires in COVID-19. The ends lost 5 bases at V and 7 bases at J; junction bases unmatched: 5. The length of the CDR3 is 14 residues. The germline gives CDR1 SGHTA, CDR2 FQGTGA. This clone was counted a single time. Method: immunoSEQ multiplex PCR; TCRdb's copy keeps in-frame clones and lacks some. The sample lists some 100,000 clones, about 83% seen once, with roughly 6% in the top ten. The origin of this receptor is a man aged 65 to 79 with acute or convalescent COVID-19. V and J are TRBV7-3 and TRBJ2-2, with 9 bases fitting TRBD1. Sequences were obtained from peripheral blood. The CDR3 DNA is TGTGCCAGCAGCCGAGGACAGGGGTTCGGGGAGCTGTTTTTT. It codes for CASSRGQGFGELFF.